The rows below give T cell receptor beta chains drawn from one sample of a study of shared clonotypes between healthy human individuals. Measured with immunoSEQ multiplex PCR; TCRdb has only the in-frame clones, and not every one. This table has roughly 1.5 million clones, under 99% appearing once. The specimen sequenced was naive CD4+ T cells sorted from blood. These TCRs come from a man aged 30 to 39 in good health. Each CDR3 is given with its conserved first and last residue. Fields, in order: J gene, clone size, D gene, V gene, CDR3 protein, CDR3 DNA. A D gene is named only where the DNA matches it firmly. Not every row has a clone size; where given, it reads once, few, many or a size class.

J: TRBJ2-5
size: -
D: -
V: TRBV29-1
CDR3: CSVRTAETQYF
DNA: TGCAGCGTTCGGACAGCTGAGACCCAGTACTTC

J: TRBJ1-1
size: -
D: -
V: TRBV7-9
CDR3: CASSLVRDTEAFF
DNA: TGTGCCAGCAGCTTAGTAAGGGACACTGAAGCTTTCTTT

J: TRBJ2-4
size: -
D: -
V: TRBV30
CDR3: CAGGRSGTIQYF
DNA: TGTGCCGGGGGGAGGTCCGGAACCATTCAGTACTTC

J: TRBJ1-1
size: -
D: TRBD1
V: TRBV18
CDR3: CASSPGTGDTEAFF
DNA: TGTGCCAGCTCACCGGGGACAGGGGACACTGAAGCTTTCTTT

J: TRBJ2-2
size: -
D: -
V: TRBV9
CDR3: CASSQTAGNTGELFF
DNA: TGTGCCAGCAGCCAGACGGCAGGGAACACCGGGGAGCTGTTTTTT

J: TRBJ2-3
size: -
D: TRBD1
V: TRBV28
CDR3: CASSFSGQGTDTQYF
DNA: TGTGCCAGCAGTTTTTCGGGACAGGGCACAGATACGCAGTATTTT

J: TRBJ2-7
size: -
D: -
V: TRBV6-6
CDR3: CASLLVVGEGYEQYF
DNA: TGTGCCAGCCTCCTCGTGGTGGGAGAGGGCTACGAGCAGTACTTC

J: TRBJ2-7
size: -
D: -
V: TRBV30
CDR3: CAWRGDRLSLPYEQYF
DNA: TGTGCCTGGAGGGGGGATAGACTCAGCCTTCCCTACGAGCAGTACTTC

J: TRBJ2-2
size: -
D: TRBD1
V: TRBV5-1
CDR3: CASGRTGGLGELFF
DNA: TGCGCCAGCGGACGGACAGGGGGCCTCGGGGAGCTGTTTTTT

J: TRBJ1-1
size: -
D: -
V: TRBV19
CDR3: CASSIGQGYTEAFF
DNA: TGTGCCAGTAGTATAGGCCAGGGGTACACTGAAGCTTTCTTT

J: TRBJ2-2
size: -
D: -
V: TRBV7-8
CDR3: CASSLVGGPNTGELFF
DNA: TGTGCCAGCAGCTTAGTCGGGGGTCCGAACACCGGGGAGCTGTTTTTT

J: TRBJ1-5
size: -
D: -
V: TRBV7-9
CDR3: CASTRGDGDQPQHF
DNA: TGTGCCAGCACCCGGGGGGACGGGGATCAGCCCCAGCATTTT

J: TRBJ2-7
size: -
D: -
V: TRBV7-3
CDR3: CASSSRATGLLDEQYF
DNA: TGTGCCAGCAGTTCAAGGGCCACTGGGCTTTTGGACGAGCAGTACTTC

J: TRBJ1-5
size: -
D: TRBD1
V: TRBV19
CDR3: CASSLQGQYQPQHF
DNA: TGTGCCAGTAGTCTACAGGGGCAATATCAGCCCCAGCATTTT

J: TRBJ2-7
size: once
D: TRBD2
V: TRBV10-3
CDR3: CAITGTSREQYF
DNA: TGTGCCATAACCGGGACTAGTCGCGAGCAGTACTTC

J: TRBJ2-1
size: once
D: -
V: TRBV25-1
CDR3: CASSPIGGPITGNEQFF
DNA: TGTGCCAGCAGTCCGATTGGCGGGCCGATAACGGGCAATGAGCAGTTCTTC

J: TRBJ2-7
size: -
D: TRBD2
V: TRBV15
CDR3: CATSRAGGGSSYEQYF
DNA: TGTGCCACCAGCAGAGCCGGCGGGGGAAGCTCCTACGAGCAGTACTTC

J: TRBJ2-7
size: -
D: -
V: TRBV10-2
CDR3: CASTVTDSYEQYF
DNA: TGCGCCAGCACCGTCACGGACTCCTACGAGCAGTACTTC

J: TRBJ2-1
size: -
D: TRBD1
V: TRBV28
CDR3: CASNHRDRGLNEQFF
DNA: TGTGCCAGTAATCACCGGGACAGGGGGCTCAATGAGCAGTTCTTC

J: TRBJ2-1
size: -
D: -
V: TRBV25-1
CDR3: CASAPRYNEQFF
DNA: TGTGCCAGCGCCCCCCGCTACAATGAGCAGTTCTTC

J: TRBJ1-5
size: once
D: -
V: TRBV28
CDR3: CASTPRRVRPQHF
DNA: TGTGCCAGCACCCCCAGGAGGGTGCGGCCCCAGCATTTT

J: TRBJ2-5
size: -
D: -
V: TRBV11-2
CDR3: CASSLRDLSWETQYF
DNA: TGTGCCAGCAGCTTACGGGATCTAAGTTGGGAGACCCAGTACTTC